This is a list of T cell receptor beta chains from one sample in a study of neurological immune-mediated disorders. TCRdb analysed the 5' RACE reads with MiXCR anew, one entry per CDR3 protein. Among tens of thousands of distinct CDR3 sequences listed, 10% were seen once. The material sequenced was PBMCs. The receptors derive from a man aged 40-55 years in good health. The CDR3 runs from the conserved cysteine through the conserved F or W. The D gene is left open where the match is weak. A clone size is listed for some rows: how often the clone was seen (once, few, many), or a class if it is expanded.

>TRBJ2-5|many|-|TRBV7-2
CASSTWTREETQYF
TGTGCCAGCAGCACCTGGACCCGTGAAGAGACCCAGTACTTC
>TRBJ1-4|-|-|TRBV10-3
CATDDGKGEKLFF
TGTGCCACCGATGACGGGAAGGGAGAAAAACTGTTTTTT
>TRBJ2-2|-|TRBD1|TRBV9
CASSPGDREPGELFF
TGTGCCAGCAGCCCCGGGGACAGGGAACCCGGGGAGCTGTTCTTT
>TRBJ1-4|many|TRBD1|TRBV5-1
CASSYTGAEGEKLFF
TGCGCCAGCAGCTATACAGGGGCGGAAGGTGAAAAACTGTTTTTT
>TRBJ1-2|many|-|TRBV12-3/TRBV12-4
CASSRGYGYTF
TGTGCCAGCAGCCGGGGGTATGGCTACACCTTC
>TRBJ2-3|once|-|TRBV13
CASLGGGRNTDTQYF
TGTGCCAGTCTGGGGGGGGGCCGCAATACAGATACGCAGTATTTT
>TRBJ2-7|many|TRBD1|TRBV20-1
CSARDMGQNYEQYF
TGCAGTGCTAGAGATATGGGACAGAACTACGAGCAGTACTTC
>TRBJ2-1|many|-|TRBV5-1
CASSSGLLISNEQFF
TGCGCCAGCAGCTCCGGACTTCTCATAAGCAATGAGCAGTTCTTC
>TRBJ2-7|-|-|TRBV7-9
CASSDADRIPYEQYF
TGTGCCAGCAGCGACGCGGACAGAATCCCCTACGAGCAGTACTTC
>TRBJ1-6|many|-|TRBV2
CASNGGFSPLHF
TGTGCCAGCAATGGAGGGTTCTCACCCCTCCACTTT
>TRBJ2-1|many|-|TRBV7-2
CASSLGLGFYEQFF
TGTGCCAGCAGCTTAGGACTAGGATTCTATGAGCAGTTCTTC
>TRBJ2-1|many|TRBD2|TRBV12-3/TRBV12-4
CASTRGGNEQFF
TGTGCCAGCACCCGGGGGGGGAATGAGCAGTTCTTC
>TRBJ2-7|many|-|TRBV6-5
CASSYASGTPSYEQYF
TGTGCCAGCAGTTACGCATCCGGGACGCCATCCTACGAGCAGTACTTC
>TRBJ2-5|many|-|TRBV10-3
CAISVYNQETQYF
TGTGCCATCAGTGTTTATAATCAAGAGACCCAGTACTTC
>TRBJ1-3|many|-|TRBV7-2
CASRRTDYSGNTIYF
TGTGCCAGCAGGAGGACCGACTACTCTGGAAACACCATATATTTT
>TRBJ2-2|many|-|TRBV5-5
CASSPLRGASTGELFF
TGTGCCAGCAGTCCACTCCGGGGCGCCTCCACCGGGGAGCTGTTTTTT
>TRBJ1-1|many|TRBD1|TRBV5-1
CASSSNRDRETEAFF
TGCGCCAGCAGCTCGAACCGGGACAGGGAAACTGAAGCTTTCTTT
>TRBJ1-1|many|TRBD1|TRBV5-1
CASSMDRETMNTEAFF
TGCGCCAGCAGCATGGACAGGGAAACCATGAACACTGAAGCTTTCTTT
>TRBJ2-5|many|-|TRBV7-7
CASSSRGRQETQYF
TGTGCCAGCAGCTCCAGGGGTCGGCAAGAGACCCAGTACTTC
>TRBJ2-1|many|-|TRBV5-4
CATTAQGYNEQFF
TGTGCCACCACGGCACAGGGATACAATGAGCAGTTCTTC
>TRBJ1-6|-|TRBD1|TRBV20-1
CSAQGQGSYSPLHF
TGCAGTGCCCAAGGACAGGGGTCTTATTCACCCCTCCACTTT
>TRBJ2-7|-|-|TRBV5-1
CASSLEVHYEQYF
TGCGCCAGCAGCTTGGAGGTACACTACGAGCAGTACTTC
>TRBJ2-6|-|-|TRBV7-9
CASSPPIGPGANVLTF
TGTGCCAGCAGCCCACCCATTGGGCCCGGGGCCAACGTCCTGACTTTC
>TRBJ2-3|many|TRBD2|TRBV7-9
CASSSSGTSGVGDTQYF
TGTGCCAGCAGCTCCTCCGGGACTAGCGGGGTTGGAGATACGCAGTATTTT
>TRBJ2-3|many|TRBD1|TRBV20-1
CSARGTGIGGDTQYF
TGCAGTGCTAGGGGGACAGGGATTGGTGGGGATACGCAGTATTTT
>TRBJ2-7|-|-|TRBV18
CASSPPGDLAHEQYF
TGTGCCAGCTCACCACCAGGGGATCTAGCCCACGAGCAGTACTTC
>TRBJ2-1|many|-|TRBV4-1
CASSQGPLRVVGHLVEFF
TGCGCCAGCAGCCAAGGGCCCCTGCGGGTCGTCGGACACTTGGTGGAGTTCTTC